This passage covers 17 T cell receptor beta chains from one sample sequenced in a study of cytomegalovirus exposure and HLA in healthy donors. The PCR was carried out with 60 Vbeta primers and 13 Jbeta primers. The data were produced by immunoSEQ multiplex PCR, yet TCRdb's version contains in-frame clones alone and is incomplete. The table has 60,000 to 65,000 clones, 60% to 80% seen once. Sequences were obtained from PBMCs. The receptor set was obtained from a woman aged 40 to 50 in good health and CMV-seropositive.

CDR3 region: CASSLPGTGEREQYF. The DNA for the CDR3 is TGCGCCAGCAGTCTCCCCGGGACAGGGGAGAGAGAGCAGTACTTC. J is TRBJ2-7 and V is TRBV5-1, with 10 bases matching TRBD1. The germline gives CDR1 SGHRS, CDR2 YFSETQ. The CDR3 spans 15 residues. Trimming took 5 bases from V and 7 from J; bases not matched to a gene: 12.

This clone has just one count. The chain couples TRBV5-4 to TRBJ2-3; perhaps TRBD2 as D (5 bases). Germline V gene data show CDR1 as SGHNT and CDR2 as YYREEE (reference sequence). This CDR3 has 14 residues. V gave up 3 bases and J gave up 4 bases, with 12 bases separating them. The CDR3 nucleotides read TGTGCCAGCAGCTCGAGCCTGGGAGCAGATACGCAGTATTTT. It codes for CASSSSLGADTQYF. Full variable domain (remainder filled in from reference TRBV5-4 and TRBJ2-3): ETGVTQSPTHLIKTRGQQVTLRCSSQSGHNTVSWYQQALGQGPQFIFQYYREEENGRGNFPPRFSGLQFPNYSSELNVNALELDDSALYLCASSSSLGADTQYFGPGTRLTVL.

Concerning this clone itself: Sequence at one end of the junction differs from germline and may be a read error. The CDR3 region has the DNA TGTTCCAGCAGCCCCCTCAATCAGCCCCAGCATTTT. Translation gives CSSSPLNQPQHF. The chain recombines TRBV7-9 with TRBJ1-5; D is ambiguous. The germline CDR1 and CDR2 sequences are SEHNR and FQNEAQ (reference sequence). There are 12 residues in the CDR3.

The chain joins TRBV27 to TRBJ1-5, with D uncertain. From germline, CDR1 is MNHEY and CDR2 SMNVEV (reference sequence). Trimming took off 6 bases at V and 11 bases at J, with 17 bases between the two ends. The CDR3 runs to 13 residues. CDR3 amino acids: CASSLDRRGSQHF. CDR3 nucleotides: TGTGCCAGCAGCTTGGACCGCCGAGGGTCCCAGCATTTT.

The chain links TRBV6-5 to TRBJ2-7, with D maybe TRBD1 (6 bases). Germline loops: CDR1 MNHEY, CDR2 SVGAGI. Trimming took 6 bases from V and 7 from J, leaving 10 bases between them. CDR3 size: 11 residues. Here the CDR3 DNA reads TGTGCCAGCAGCTACGGACAGGAGCAGTACTTC. Translation gives CASSYGQEQYF.

This clone was seen only once. The rearrangement joins TRBV2 to TRBJ1-2; 11 bases agree with TRBD1. Unmatched junction bases numbered 5, after V lost 4 bases and J lost 1 base. The CDR3 runs to 16 residues. Germline CDR1 is SNHLY and CDR2 is FYNNEI. CDR3 amino acids: CASSGGQGGGNYGYTF. CDR3 bases: TGTGCCAGCAGTGGGGGACAGGGGGGTGGTAACTATGGCTACACCTTC.

This chain links TRBV11-2 with TRBJ2-3; TRBD2 aligns across 13 bases. Germline CDR1 is SGHAT and CDR2 is FQNNGV. The CDR3 runs to 17 residues. J gave up 1 base and V 5 bases, and 6 bases lay outside the gene matches. DNA of the CDR3: TGTGCCAGCAGCCCGACTAGCGGGGGGTGGGGCACAGATACGCAGTATTTT. Encoded protein: CASSPTSGGWGTDTQYF.

The chain couples TRBV18 to TRBJ1-1; 11 bases match TRBD1. V lost 6 bases, J lost 2 bases, and 2 bases stayed unmatched. The V gene's germline CDR1 is KGHSH and CDR2 LQKENI. The CDR3 has 14 residues. DNA for the CDR3: TGTGCCAGCTCCGGACAGGGGGCTAACACTGAAGCTTTCTTT. This gives the protein CASSGQGANTEAFF.

This clone turned up a few times. The chain couples TRBV6-5 to TRBJ2-3; 9 bases agree with TRBD2. Losses at the gene ends were 5 bases for V and 1 base for J; bases not matched to a gene: 1. Germline V lookup: CDR1 MNHEY, CDR2 SVGAGI. This CDR3 comprises 14 residues. CDR3 amino acids: CASSRLAGTDTQYF. Written as DNA, the CDR3 is TGTGCCAGCAGTCGACTAGCGGGCACAGATACGCAGTATTTT.

J is TRBJ2-7 and V is TRBV5-4; TRBD1 agrees at 10 bases. J lost 5 bases, V lost 2 bases, and 7 bases had no gene match. The CDR3 length is 15 residues. Per the germline V gene, CDR1 is SGHNT and CDR2 is YYREEE (reference sequence). The DNA for the CDR3 is TGTGCCAGCAGCTTCCGGACAGGGGGAAAGGACGAGCAGTACTTC. Protein sequence: CASSFRTGGKDEQYF.

This chain joins TRBV7-2 and TRBJ2-1, with TRBD2 matching over 16 bases. Germline loops: CDR1 SGHTA, CDR2 FQGNSA. The CDR3 spans 18 residues. V lost 5 bases to trimming and J lost 3 bases; unmatched junction nucleotides: 7. Here the CDR3 reads CASSRPGLAGGRYNEQFF. For the CDR3, the DNA is TGTGCCAGCAGCCGCCCGGGACTAGCGGGGGGGCGCTACAATGAGCAGTTCTTC.

The chain recombines TRBV2 with TRBJ1-6; D uncertain. Germline V gene data show CDR1 as SNHLY and CDR2 as FYNNEI. The V gene lost 6 bases and the J gene lost 5 bases, with 5 bases spanning the gap. The CDR3 sequence is 12 residues long. CDR3 sequence reads: CASSPDNSPLHF. CDR3 nucleotide sequence: TGTGCCAGCAGCCCGGATAATTCACCCCTCCACTTT.

A few counts support this clone. This chain uses TRBV5-1 with TRBJ2-3; D not resolved. The V gene's germline CDR1 is SGHRS and CDR2 YFSETQ. The CDR3 has 15 residues. V lost 5 bases to trimming and J lost 0 bases, with 13 bases between them. Here the CDR3 reads CASSQMRGSTDTQYF. In nucleotides, the CDR3 is TGCGCCAGCAGTCAAATGCGCGGAAGCACAGATACGCAGTATTTT. The variable domain in full, completed from reference TRBV5-1 and TRBJ2-3, reads KAGVTQTPRYLIKTRGQQVTLSCSPISGHRSVSWYQQTPGQGLQFLFEYFSETQRNKGNFPGRFSGRQFSNSRSEMNVSTLELGDSALYLCASSQMRGSTDTQYFGPGTRLTVL.

The chain links TRBV18 to TRBJ2-5; D unresolved. The CDR3 totals 13 residues. In germline, CDR1 is KGHSH, CDR2 LQKENI. V lost 2 bases and J lost 1, with 5 bases in between. CDR3 DNA sequence: TGTGCCAGCTCACCATTGAGCCAAGAGACCCAGTACTTC. Encoded protein: CASSPLSQETQYF. The variable domain in full, with the rest retrieved from reference TRBV18 and TRBJ2-5, is NAGVMQNPRHLVRRRGQEARLRCSPMKGHSHVYWYRQLPEEGLKFMVYLQKENIIDESGMPKERFSAEFPKEGPSILRIQQVVRGDSAAYFCASSPLSQETQYFGPGTRLLVL.

This chain connects TRBV4-3 to TRBJ2-7, with TRBD1 matching 10 bases. Looked up from germline, CDR1 is LGHNA and CDR2 is YSLEER. The CDR3 is 14 amino acids. V dropped 6 bases and J dropped 3; count of bases not matched to a gene: 5. The CDR3 loop reads CASSPGTGVYEQYF. The CDR3 DNA reads as TGCGCCAGCAGTCCCGGGACAGGGGTCTACGAGCAGTACTTC.

The chain links TRBV7-9 to TRBJ1-1; D is unresolved. The CDR3 totals 13 residues. Germline loops: CDR1 SEHNR, CDR2 FQNEAQ (reference sequence). Trimming took off 4 bases at V and 3 bases at J, with 9 bases between the two ends. The CDR3 sequence: CASSSIADTEAFF. The CDR3 region has the DNA TGTGCCAGCAGCTCCATTGCAGACACTGAAGCTTTCTTT. The full variable domain, completed using reference TRBV7-9 and TRBJ1-1, is DTGVSQNPRHKITKRGQNVTFRCDPISEHNRLYWYRQTLGQGPEFLTYFQNEAQLEKSRLLSDRFSAERPKGSFSTLEIQRTEQGDSAMYLCASSSIADTEAFFGQGTRLTVV.

This clone was counted a few times. The chain links TRBV4-3 to TRBJ2-7; tentative D call: TRBD2 (7 bases). Trimming took off 3 bases at V and 3 bases at J, with 15 bases between the two ends. The CDR3 has 15 amino acids. CDR1 and CDR2 from the germline V gene are LGHNA and YSLEER. The CDR3 sequence: CASSQIAGAIYEQYF. For the CDR3, the DNA is TGCGCCAGCAGCCAGATCGCGGGGGCGATCTACGAGCAGTACTTC.